The next 29 T cell receptor beta chains were all read from a single sample in a study of blood T cell repertoires in COVID-19. The data were produced by immunoSEQ multiplex PCR, yet TCRdb's version contains in-frame clones alone and is incomplete. The table shows under 300,000 clones, with more than 65% occurring only once. Specimen: peripheral blood. All receptors derive from a woman aged 35 to 49 who had recovered from COVID-19.

This clone was observed a single time. This sequence joins TRBV28 and TRBJ1-2; 9 bases match TRBD1. The V gene end was trimmed by 6 bases and the J gene end by 6 bases; junction bases not matched to a gene: 8. This CDR3 has 14 residues. Germline V lookup: CDR1 MDHEN, CDR2 SYDVKM. In DNA, the CDR3 is TGTGCCAGCAGGCCGGGACAGGGAGAAAATGGCTACACCTTC. Its translation: CASRPGQGENGYTF.

The rearrangement links TRBV7-9 to TRBJ1-1; D is uncertain. This CDR3 has 12 amino acids. CDR1 and CDR2 from the germline V gene are SEHNR and FQNEAQ (reference sequence). The V and J ends lost 3 bases and 4 bases respectively, with 6 bases between them. In DNA, the CDR3 is TGTGCCAGCAGCTTGGTCAGCACTGAAGCTTTCTTT. It codes for CASSLVSTEAFF.

The chain has TRBV6-5 and TRBJ1-2; possible D gene TRBD1, 6 bases. The CDR3 has 13 residues. V dropped 7 bases and J dropped 7 bases, with 16 bases sitting between them. Germline V gene lookup returns CDR1 MNHEY and CDR2 SVGAGI. The DNA of the CDR3 is TGTGCCAGCACCCAACAGGGAGTCATTGGCTACACCTTC. It encodes CASTQQGVIGYTF.

The CDR3 bases are TGTGCCAGCAGGGAGTACTTGAACACTGAAGCTTTCTTT. Translating gives CASREYLNTEAFF. The rearrangement uses TRBV9 and TRBJ1-1; no clear D gene. The CDR3 totals 13 residues. The ends were cut back, 5 bases at V and 0 bases at J, with 8 bases in the middle. CDR1 is SGDLS and CDR2 is YYNGEE in the germline V gene.

The rearrangement joins TRBV19 to TRBJ1-5; 7 positions agree with TRBD1. The germline CDR1 and CDR2 sequences are LNHDA and SQIVND (reference sequence). J gave up 6 bases and V 3 bases, and 5 bases lay outside the gene matches. The CDR3 spans 14 residues. The CDR3 is CASSIEGALQPQHF. The DNA of the CDR3 is TGTGCCAGTAGTATTGAGGGGGCCCTTCAGCCCCAGCATTTT.

The chain joins TRBV5-6 to TRBJ2-5; D uncertain. The germline V and J ends were trimmed by 1 base and 5 bases, with 9 bases remaining between them. Germline V CDR1 and CDR2: SGHDT, YYEEEE. The CDR3 sequence is 13 residues long. CDR3 loop: CASSLYQLETQYF. CDR3 coding DNA: TGTGCCAGCAGCTTGTACCAGTTGGAGACCCAGTACTTC. Drawing the rest from reference TRBV5-6 and TRBJ2-5, the complete variable domain is DAGVTQSPTHLIKTRGQQVTLRCSPKSGHDTVSWYQQALGQGPQFIFQYYEEEERQRGNFPDRFSGHQFPNYSSELNVNALLLGDSALYLCASSLYQLETQYFGPGTRLLVL.

The rearrangement joins TRBV2 to TRBJ1-5, with D uncertain. The germline gives CDR1 SNHLY, CDR2 FYNNEI. CDR3 size: 13 residues. Trimming removed 2 bases at V and 5 bases at J, with 7 bases between. In DNA form, the CDR3 reads TGTGCCAGCAGTGAAACGGCGGATCAGCCCCAGCATTTT. As protein: CASSETADQPQHF.

This rearrangement joins TRBV19 to TRBJ2-1, with TRBD1 matching over 7 bases. In germline, CDR1 is LNHDA, CDR2 SQIVND (reference sequence). Germline trimming cut 5 bases from V and 6 bases from J; bases unmatched to any gene: 7. The CDR3 has 14 residues. CDR3 in amino acids: CASSHYRGSNEQFF. Written as DNA, the CDR3 is TGTGCCAGTAGTCATTACAGGGGTAGCAATGAGCAGTTCTTC.

The CDR3 spells CASSFTGMNTEAFF. The CDR3, as DNA: TGTGCCAGCAGCTTTACAGGTATGAACACTGAAGCTTTCTTT. The chain recombines TRBV7-2 with TRBJ1-1; perhaps TRBD1 as D (5 bases). V lost 3 bases to trimming and J lost 0 bases, with 8 bases between them. CDR1 and CDR2 (germline): SGHTA, FQGNSA. The CDR3 runs 14 residues.

V gene TRBV6-5 combines with J gene TRBJ1-4; D not certain. CDR3 size: 14 residues. The germline gives CDR1 MNHEY, CDR2 SVGAGI. V was shortened by 4 bases and J by 0 bases, with 6 bases between the two germline ends. CDR3: CASSFSATNEKLFF. The CDR3 DNA is TGTGCCAGCAGTTTCAGTGCAACTAATGAAAAACTGTTTTTT.

This chain joins TRBV7-2 and TRBJ1-2, with 8 bases lining up with TRBD1. The trim removed 1 base at V and 5 bases at J, leaving 9 bases unmatched. This CDR3 has 16 residues. Germline CDR1 reads SGHTA; CDR2 reads FQGNSA. CDR3 coding DNA: TGTGCCAGCAGCTTAGGTGGGGCAGGGGGCGCGTATGGCTACACCTTC. Protein sequence: CASSLGGAGGAYGYTF.

J is TRBJ2-7 and V is TRBV18; no reliable D call. The V end was cut by 3 bases, the J end by 0 bases, with 6 bases between. The CDR3 is 13 amino acids. Germline V CDR1 and CDR2: KGHSH, LQKENI. The CDR3 is CASSPEVSYEQYF. The DNA of the CDR3 is TGTGCCAGCTCACCTGAGGTCTCCTACGAGCAGTACTTC.

J is TRBJ2-7 and V is TRBV9, with TRBD1 matching over 8 bases. Germline CDR1 is SGDLS and CDR2 is YYNGEE. V lost 3 bases, J lost 4 bases, and 6 bases stayed unmatched. This CDR3 contains 14 residues. Here the CDR3 DNA reads TGTGCCAGCAGCGCCGGACAGGGCGGGTACGAGCAGTACTTC. This translates into CASSAGQGGYEQYF.

This sequence joins TRBV7-2 and TRBJ1-6; the D gene is possibly TRBD1 (5 bases). This CDR3 is built from 14 residues. The germline V gene has CDR1 SGHTA and CDR2 FQGNSA. The ends were cut back, 4 bases at V and 7 bases at J, with 11 bases in the middle. CDR3 region: CASSSGLQNSPLHF. CDR3 DNA sequence: TGTGCCAGCAGCTCGGGACTGCAAAATTCACCCCTCCACTTT.

CDR3 DNA sequence: TGTGCCACCAGCAGAGTTAGCGAAGAGACCCAGTACTTC. It is translated as CATSRVSEETQYF. V gene TRBV15 combines with J gene TRBJ2-5; tentatively, D is TRBD2 (5 bases). This CDR3 is 13 amino acids long. From germline, CDR1 is LNHNV and CDR2 YYDKDF (reference sequence). V dropped 1 base and J dropped 3 bases, with 6 bases sitting between them.

This chain uses TRBV9 with TRBJ2-7; TRBD1 aligns across 7 bases. This CDR3 region has 14 residues. With 4 bases clipped from V and 1 base from J, the junction kept 5 bases outside the gene matches. Germline assignment: CDR1 SGDLS and CDR2 YYNGEE. The CDR3 DNA reads TGTGCCAGCAGCTTTCGGACAGGTTCCTACGAGCAGTACTTC. It is translated as CASSFRTGSYEQYF.

CDR3 region: CASSPWDSSSTEAFF. The CDR3 nucleotides are TGTGCCAGCTCACCGTGGGACAGCAGTTCCACTGAAGCTTTCTTT. The V and J genes are TRBV18 and TRBJ1-1; TRBD1 aligns across 7 bases. The CDR3 has 15 residues. With 3 bases clipped from V and 4 bases from J, the junction kept 8 bases outside the gene matches. Looked up from germline, CDR1 is KGHSH and CDR2 is LQKENI.

J is TRBJ1-2 and V is TRBV5-1; D is undetermined. V was shortened by 0 bases and J by 0 bases, with 9 bases between the two germline ends. The CDR3 loop spans 15 amino acids. CDR1 SGHRS and CDR2 YFSETQ come from the germline V gene. In DNA, the CDR3 is TGCGCCAGCAGCTTGGCGTCTTCAGCTAACTATGGCTACACCTTC. Encoded protein: CASSLASSANYGYTF.

V gene TRBV28 combines with J gene TRBJ1-2; possibly TRBD1 for D (5 bases). CDR1 is MDHEN and CDR2 is SYDVKM in the germline V gene. The CDR3 contains 15 residues. Trimming took 3 bases from V and 6 from J, leaving 17 bases between them. The CDR3 DNA reads TGTGCCAGCAGTTTCGGGGGGGTTCTCTCGAATGGCTACACCTTC. This gives the protein CASSFGGVLSNGYTF.

The V and J genes are TRBV3-1 (or the pseudogene TRBV3-2) and TRBJ1-3, with D maybe TRBD1 (5 bases). The V end lost 4 bases, the J end lost 2 bases, and 12 bases lay between the germline ends. Per germline, CDR1 LGHDT and CDR2 YNNKEL (reference sequence). The CDR3 totals 15 residues. The CDR3 reads CASSPSRQTGNTIYF. In DNA, the CDR3 is TGTGCCAGCAGCCCTTCAAGACAGACTGGAAACACCATATATTTT.

The rearrangement uses TRBV11-2 and TRBJ2-3; 9 bases are a match to TRBD1. The germline gives CDR1 SGHAT, CDR2 FQNNGV. CDR3 size: 16 residues. Trimming at V came to 5 bases and at J to 4 bases, leaving 10 bases not matched to a gene. The CDR3 region is CASSLVPGQGSDTQYF. The CDR3 region has the DNA TGTGCCAGCAGCCTAGTCCCGGGACAGGGTTCAGATACGCAGTATTTT. The whole variable domain, filled in from reference TRBV11-2 and TRBJ2-3, reads EAGVAQSPRYKIIEKRQSVAFWCNPISGHATLYWYQQILGQGPKLLIQFQNNGVVDDSQLPKDRFSAERLKGVDSTLKIQPAKLEDSAVYLCASSLVPGQGSDTQYFGPGTRLTVL.

The genes are TRBV30 and TRBJ2-1, with D possibly matching TRBD1 (5 bases). Germline V CDR1 and CDR2: GTSNPN, SVGIG (reference sequence). This CDR3 is built from 14 residues. V was pared by 4 bases and J by 4 bases, with 14 bases between. For the CDR3, the DNA is TGTGCCTGGACCCGGACAACTACGTACAATGAGCAGTTCTTC. It encodes CAWTRTTTYNEQFF.

The CDR3 spells CASSSPKTGSTDTQYF. The CDR3 DNA sequence: TGTGCCAGCAGCTCGCCGAAGACAGGGTCCACAGATACGCAGTATTTT. The rearrangement joins TRBV7-8 to TRBJ2-3; TRBD1 matches 7 bases. The germline CDR1 and CDR2 sequences are SGHVS and FQNEAQ. The V segment lost 4 bases and the J segment 2 bases; nucleotides outside the gene matches: 9. The CDR3 contains 16 residues.

In regard to this clone: This CDR3 is also generated by other DNA sequences in the sample. V and J are TRBV7-3 and TRBJ1-2, with a tentative D call TRBD1 (5 bases). V gave up 2 bases and J gave up 4 bases, with 8 bases separating them. This CDR3 has 13 residues. Germline CDR1 is SGHTA and CDR2 is FQGTGA. CDR3 coding DNA: TGTGCCAGCAGCTTAGGGCAGGGCTATGGCTACACCTTC. It specifies CASSLGQGYGYTF.

The gene calls are TRBV19 and TRBJ1-4; no clear D gene. The germline V gene encodes CDR1 LNHDA and CDR2 SQIVND (reference sequence). The length of the CDR3 is 13 residues. V dropped 3 bases and J dropped 7 bases, with 9 bases sitting between them. The CDR3 sequence: CASSIPGSEKLFF. As DNA, the CDR3 is TGTGCCAGTAGTATTCCGGGGAGTGAAAAACTGTTTTTT. Full variable domain (outside the CDR3, taken from reference TRBV19 and TRBJ1-4): DGGITQSPKYLFRKEGQNVTLSCEQNLNHDAMYWYRQDPGQGLRLIYYSQIVNDFQKGDIAEGYSVSREKKESFPLTVTSAQKNPTAFYLCASSIPGSEKLFFGSGTQLSVL.

This clone was counted only a few times. This chain uses TRBV6-5 with TRBJ2-3, with TRBD2 as a possible D gene (6 bases). The CDR3 length is 14 residues. From germline, CDR1 is MNHEY and CDR2 SVGAGI. V shed 7 bases and J shed 0 bases, with 11 bases lying between them. This CDR3 reads CASIGSGSTDTQYF. The CDR3 DNA follows: TGTGCCAGCATTGGAAGCGGGAGCACAGATACGCAGTATTTT.

The gene calls are TRBV7-9 and TRBJ2-5; a weak D match, TRBD2 (6 bases). CDR1 is SEHNR and CDR2 is FQNEAQ in the germline V gene (reference sequence). The ends were cut back, 2 bases at V and 2 bases at J, with 9 bases in the middle. This CDR3 has 14 residues. CDR3 nucleotides: TGTGCCAGCAGCTTACAAGCGGGTCAAGAGACCCAGTACTTC. Its protein is CASSLQAGQETQYF.

The rearrangement uses TRBV2 and TRBJ2-5, with 8 bases lining up with TRBD2. This CDR3 has 14 amino acids. From germline, CDR1 is SNHLY and CDR2 FYNNEI. Trimming cost V 8 bases and J 0 bases; bases outside gene matches: 5. The CDR3 loop reads CASSGGGYQETQYF. The CDR3 coding sequence is TGTGCCAGCTCGGGCGGGGGGTACCAAGAGACCCAGTACTTC.

This clone was seen a few times. The V call is TRBV2, the J call TRBJ1-5, with D uncertain. The CDR3 runs 14 residues. Per germline, CDR1 SNHLY and CDR2 FYNNEI. V lost 6 bases, J lost 12 bases, and 21 bases lay in between. CDR3 DNA sequence: TGTGCCAGCAGGTACGGGGTAGGGAGCTCCCTCCAGCATTTT. Amino acids: CASRYGVGSSLQHF.